Below, one T cell receptor beta chain is given with its context. These data come from a study of T cell responses to AZD1222 COVID-19 vaccine. Germline V gene sequence: CDR1 LNHDA, CDR2 SQIVND (reference sequence). Trimming removed 1 base from V and 4 bases from J, with 8 bases in between. The CDR3 sequence is 13 residues long. The method was immunoSEQ multiplex PCR; TCRdb's version includes in-frame clones alone and lacks a portion of them. Of about 140,000 clones in the sample, approximately 90% are singletons; the top ten hold 4.7%. The sample here was peripheral blood, taken on day 0 of AZD1222 vaccination. V gene TRBV19 combines with J gene TRBJ2-7; D possibly corresponds to TRBD1 (5 bases). This receptor was identified in an adult in good health. DNA for the CDR3: TGTGCCAGTAGTATAGGGGGCAGGTACGAGCAGTACTTC. Its translation: CASSIGGRYEQYF.